The 4 T cell receptor beta chains below all came from one sample that was sequenced in a study of T cells after yellow fever vaccination. MiXCR, run by TCRdb on the 5' RACE reads, gives a single entry per CDR3 protein. The sample yields around 320,000 distinct CDR3 sequences, 3.5% to 5% seen once. The sequencing here drew on PBMCs, taken 15 days after the yellow fever booster vaccination. These receptors came from a man in his late teens or twenties who received the YFV17D yellow fever vaccine.

There are a few counts of this clonotype. The chain recombines TRBV7-2 with TRBJ2-5; 9 bases are shared with TRBD2. This CDR3 contains 13 residues. In germline, CDR1 is SGHTA, CDR2 FQGNSA. V was clipped by 6 bases and J by 4 bases; unmatched bases: 3. CDR3 in DNA: TGTGCCAGCAGGCGGGGGGGTATAGAGACCCAGTACTTC. Its protein product is CASRRGGIETQYF.

This clonotype was seen many times. V is TRBV7-9 and J is TRBJ2-3; D may be TRBD2 (6 bases). Germline loops: CDR1 SEHNR, CDR2 FQNEAQ (reference sequence). Trimming took off 4 bases at V and 4 bases at J, with 12 bases between the two ends. This CDR3 is 14 amino acids long. This CDR3 is CASSSSGPADTQYF. CDR3 DNA: TGTGCCAGCAGCTCCAGCGGGCCCGCAGATACGCAGTATTTT.

This clonotype was found a few times. The chain joins TRBV20-1 to TRBJ1-1; D possibly corresponds to TRBD1 (5 bases). V shed 2 bases and J shed 4 bases, with 17 bases lying between them. This CDR3 is built from 15 residues. From germline, CDR1 is DFQATT and CDR2 SNEGSKA (reference sequence). Here the CDR3 DNA reads TGCAGTGCTAGAAGAGCTCAGGGTGGGTTCACTGAAGCTTTCTTT. Translating it yields CSARRAQGGFTEAFF.

Ten or more counts support this clonotype. Sequence at one end of the junction differs from germline and may be a read error. CDR3 sequence (DNA): TGTGCCAGCAGCTTACAAGAGACCCAGTACTTC. This gives the protein CASSLQETQYF. The V and J genes are TRBV5-1 and TRBJ2-5; D ambiguous. In germline, CDR1 is SGHRS, CDR2 YFSETQ. This CDR3 is built from 11 residues.